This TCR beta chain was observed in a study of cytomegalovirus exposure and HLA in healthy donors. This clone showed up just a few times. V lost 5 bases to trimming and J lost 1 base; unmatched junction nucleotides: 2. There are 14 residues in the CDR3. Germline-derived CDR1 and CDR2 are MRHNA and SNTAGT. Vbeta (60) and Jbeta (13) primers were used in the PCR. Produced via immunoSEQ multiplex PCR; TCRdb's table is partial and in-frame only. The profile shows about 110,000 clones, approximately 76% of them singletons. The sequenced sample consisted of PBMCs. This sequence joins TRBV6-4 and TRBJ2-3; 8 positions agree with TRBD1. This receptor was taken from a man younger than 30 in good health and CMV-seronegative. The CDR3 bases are TGTGCCAGCAGTTTGACAGGGGGCACAGATACGCAGTATTTT. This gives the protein CASSLTGGTDTQYF.